This T cell receptor (beta chain) was sequenced during a study of T cell clonotyping in hematopoietic cell transplantation. The data were produced by immunoSEQ multiplex PCR, yet TCRdb's version contains in-frame clones alone and is incomplete. The sample consists of fewer than 40,000 clones, 75% to 90% of them appearing once. The study's findings and limits: Cells were unsorted, so CD4 and CD8 contributions were not separated. Recipient TCR diversity dropped after transplant; expanded clonotypes rose from day 30 to 180. Higher Inverse Simpson Index values in graft donor and pretransplant recipient predicted broader posttransplant TCR diversity. Few recipient clonotypes overlapped donors; over 95% were de novo at given depth.

Remarks on this clone: Antigen: not known.

The CDR3 spans 16 residues. The germline V gene encodes CDR1 MGHDK and CDR2 SYGVNS. After removal of 1 base from V and 5 bases from J, the junction contained 10 bases not matched to a gene. The chain has TRBV25-1 and TRBJ2-7, with 8 bases identical to TRBD1. This receptor was taken from a woman in her forties in good health. Some clones in this sample may be carry-over from other donors' samples. Sequenced input: peripheral blood mononuclear cells. The CDR3 region has the DNA TGTGCCAGCAGTGAATCAGCAGGGGGCGGATCCCACGAGCAGTACTTC. It codes for CASSESAGGGSHEQYF.